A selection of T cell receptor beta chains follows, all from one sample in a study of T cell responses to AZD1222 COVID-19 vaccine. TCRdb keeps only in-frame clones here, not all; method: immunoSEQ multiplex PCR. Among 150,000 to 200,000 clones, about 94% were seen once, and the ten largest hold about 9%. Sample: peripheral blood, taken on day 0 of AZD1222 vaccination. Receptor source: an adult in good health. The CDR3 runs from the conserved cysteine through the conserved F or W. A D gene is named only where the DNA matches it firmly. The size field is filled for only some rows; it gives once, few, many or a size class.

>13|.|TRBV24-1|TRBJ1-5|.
TGTGCCACCAGTGGGCAGGGCGAGCAGCCCCAGCATTTT
CATSGQGEQPQHF
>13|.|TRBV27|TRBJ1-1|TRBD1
TGTGCCAGCAGTTTTTCACAGGGGCCTGAAGCTTTCTTT
CASSFSQGPEAFF
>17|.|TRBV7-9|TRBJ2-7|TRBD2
TGTGCCAGCAGCCACCATTCTAGCGGGAGAAGGTATGACGAGCAGTACTTC
CASSHHSSGRRYDEQYF
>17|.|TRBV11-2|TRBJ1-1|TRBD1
TGTGCCAGCAGCTCGATGGGGAGGGGGCAAATGAACACTGAAGCTTTCTTT
CASSSMGRGQMNTEAFF
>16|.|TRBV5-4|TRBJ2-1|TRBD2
TGTGCCAGCAGCACACCGGGACTAGCGGGACCCAATGAGCAGTTCTTC
CASSTPGLAGPNEQFF
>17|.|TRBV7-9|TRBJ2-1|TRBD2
TGTGCCAGCAGCGTCAGTTGGCGGGAGGGGGCGGACAATGAGCAGTTCTTC
CASSVSWREGADNEQFF
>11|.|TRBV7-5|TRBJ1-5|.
TGTGCCAGAAGTCCAGATCAGCCCCAGCATTTT
CARSPDQPQHF
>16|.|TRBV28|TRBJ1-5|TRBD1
TGTGCCAGCAGCGGGACAGGGCCTGGGGGCAATCAGCCCCAGCATTTT
CASSGTGPGGNQPQHF
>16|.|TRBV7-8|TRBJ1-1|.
TGTGCCAGCAGCTTAAACCCTGGCGCTTTCTCGACTGAAGCTTTCTTT
CASSLNPGAFSTEAFF
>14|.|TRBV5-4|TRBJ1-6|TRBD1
TGTGCCAGCAGCCTTGGACAGGGAGTTTCACCCCTCCACTTT
CASSLGQGVSPLHF
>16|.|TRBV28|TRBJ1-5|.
TGTGCCAGCAGCCCGCGGACCGGCGCCGGCAATCAGCCCCAGCATTTT
CASSPRTGAGNQPQHF
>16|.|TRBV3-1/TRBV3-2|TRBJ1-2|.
TGTGCCAGCACTACTACCGCGGGGGGCGGCATCTATGGCTACACCTTC
CASTTTAGGGIYGYTF
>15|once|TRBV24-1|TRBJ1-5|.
TGTGCCACCAGCCCCGCGGGGGAAGGCAATCAGCCCCAGCATTTT
CATSPAGEGNQPQHF
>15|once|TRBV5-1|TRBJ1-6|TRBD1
TGCGCCAGCAGCTTGGAAAGGACAGGGGGTTCACCCCTCCACTTT
CASSLERTGGSPLHF
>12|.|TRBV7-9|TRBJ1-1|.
TGTGCCAGCAGCCAGGGTCCGGCAGAAGCTTTCTTT
CASSQGPAEAFF
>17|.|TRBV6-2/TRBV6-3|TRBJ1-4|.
TGTGCCAGCAGTTCACGGACTTCCGGACAGCTTAATGAAAAACTGTTTTTT
CASSSRTSGQLNEKLFF
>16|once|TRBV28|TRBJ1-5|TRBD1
TGTGCCAGCAGTCCAGAGACAGGGTCGGGCAATCAGCCCCAGCATTTT
CASSPETGSGNQPQHF
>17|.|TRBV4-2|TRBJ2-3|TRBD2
TGTGCCAGCAGCCAGGGGGGAGCGGGAGATTATGCAGATACGCAGTATTTT
CASSQGGAGDYADTQYF
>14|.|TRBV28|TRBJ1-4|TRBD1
TGTGCCAGCAGCCCAGGGGGACCTAATGAAAAACTGTTTTTT
CASSPGGPNEKLFF
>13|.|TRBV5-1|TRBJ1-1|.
TGCGCCAGCAGCTTGGGGATGAACACTGAAGCTTTCTTT
CASSLGMNTEAFF
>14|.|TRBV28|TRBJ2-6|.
TGTGCCAGCACAACAGGCCCTGGGGCCAACGTCCTGACTTTC
CASTTGPGANVLTF
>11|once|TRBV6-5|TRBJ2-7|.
TGTGCCAGCACCGACCAGTGGGAGCAGTACTTC
CASTDQWEQYF
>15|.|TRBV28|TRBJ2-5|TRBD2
TGTGCCAGCAGTTTACCTAGCGGGAGGGGAGAGACCCAGTACTTC
CASSLPSGRGETQYF
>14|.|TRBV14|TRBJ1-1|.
TGTGCCAGCAGCCACAGGGGATTGGGCACTGAAGCTTTCTTT
CASSHRGLGTEAFF
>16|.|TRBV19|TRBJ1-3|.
TGTGCCAGTACTCAACCGGGATCACCCTCCGGAAACACCATATATTTT
CASTQPGSPSGNTIYF
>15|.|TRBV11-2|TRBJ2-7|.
TGTGCCAGCAGCCCGACAGGTCTCGGGGTCTACGAGCAGTACTTC
CASSPTGLGVYEQYF
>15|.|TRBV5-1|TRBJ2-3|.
TGCGCCAGCAGCTTGGAGGGGGTATTCACAGATACGCAGTATTTT
CASSLEGVFTDTQYF
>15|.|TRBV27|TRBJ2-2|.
TGTGCCAGCAGTTTGGAGCCAGTCACCACCGGGGAGCTGTTTTTT
CASSLEPVTTGELFF
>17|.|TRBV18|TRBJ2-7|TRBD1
TGTGCCAGCTCACCAATCTCTTTGGGGACAGGAACCTACGAGCAGTACTTC
CASSPISLGTGTYEQYF
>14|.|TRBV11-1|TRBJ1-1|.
TGTGCCAGCAGCTCCGGGACCGATGCGGCGAGGGCTTTCTTT
CASSSGTDAARAFF
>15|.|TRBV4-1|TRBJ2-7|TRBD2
TGCGCCAGCAGCCAAGCGGGAGGAGCGTCCTACGAGCAGTACTTC
CASSQAGGASYEQYF
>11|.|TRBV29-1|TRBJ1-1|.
TGCAGCCCTGGGACCGGGACTGAAGCTTTCTTT
CSPGTGTEAFF
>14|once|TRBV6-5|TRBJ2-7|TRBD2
TGTGCCAGCAGTTCCCCGGGACTAGCCTACGAGCAGTACTTC
CASSSPGLAYEQYF
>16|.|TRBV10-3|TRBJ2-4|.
TGTGCCATCAGTGCATTCGATGGGGGAGCCAAAAACATTCAGTACTTC
CAISAFDGGAKNIQYF
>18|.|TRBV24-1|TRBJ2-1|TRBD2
TGTGCCACCAGTGATTCGCCGATCCTAGCGGGAGGGTCCCATGAGCAGTTCTTC
CATSDSPILAGGSHEQFF
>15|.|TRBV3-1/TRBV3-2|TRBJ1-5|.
TGTGCCAGCAGCCAGTATCCAGACACCAATCAGCCCCAGCATTTT
CASSQYPDTNQPQHF
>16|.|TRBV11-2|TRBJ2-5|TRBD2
TGTGCCAGCAGCAGCGGACTAGCGGGAGGTCAAGAGACCCAGTACTTC
CASSSGLAGGQETQYF
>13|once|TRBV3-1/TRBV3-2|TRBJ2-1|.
TGTGCCAGCAGCCTGAGACGGAACAATGAGCAGTTCTTC
CASSLRRNNEQFF
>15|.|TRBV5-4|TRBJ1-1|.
TGTGCCAGCAGCCCCCCCGGACCACCGAACACTGAAGCTTTCTTT
CASSPPGPPNTEAFF
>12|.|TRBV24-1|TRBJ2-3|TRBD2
TGTGCCACCAGTGAAAGCGGGACTACGCAGTATTTT
CATSESGTTQYF
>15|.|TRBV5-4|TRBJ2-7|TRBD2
TGTGCCAGCAGCCAGGACCGGGACTACAAATACGAGCAGTACTTC
CASSQDRDYKYEQYF
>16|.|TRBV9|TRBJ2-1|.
TGTGCCAGCAGCCAAATAGCCGGTCTCCCCTACAATGAGCAGTTCTTC
CASSQIAGLPYNEQFF